This T cell receptor (beta chain) appears in the sequencing data of a study of shared clonotypes between healthy human individuals. Study-level points and caveats: Among the subsets, naive ones generally showed larger estimated richness than memory ones.

The table lists this clone with a count of one. Its antigen is not identified. The V and J ends lost 2 bases and 7 bases, in that order; junction bases with no gene match: 2. Germline V gene lookup returns CDR1 SGHTA and CDR2 FQGNSA. The CDR3 covers 14 residues. Samples underwent the assay at deep level. Measured with immunoSEQ multiplex PCR; TCRdb has only the in-frame clones, and not every one. The repertoire holds approximately 250,000 clones, with 65% as singletons. The genes are TRBV7-2 and TRBJ2-1; 10 nucleotides align to TRBD1. The sequence derives from a man aged 25 to 40 in good health. Sequences were obtained from memory CD4+ T cells sorted from blood. Subset meaning: CD45RA-negative fraction. The CDR3 spells CASSLRQGANEQFF. The DNA of the CDR3 is TGTGCCAGCAGCTTACGACAGGGGGCAAATGAGCAGTTCTTC.